Below, 10 T cell receptor beta chains from the same sample are listed, as sequenced in a study of T cell responses to AZD1222 COVID-19 vaccine. The table came from immunoSEQ multiplex PCR; TCRdb's copy has only in-frame clones and leaves some out. Found here are approximately 150,000 clones, over 90% of them singletons; the top ten hold around 0.9%. The sample was peripheral blood, taken on day 0 of MenACWY control vaccination. The receptor source for this set is an adult in good health.

The chain uses TRBV11-3 and TRBJ2-1; TRBD2 aligns across 10 bases. Germline trimming cut 5 bases from V and 4 bases from J; bases unmatched to any gene: 8. This CDR3 has 16 amino acids. Germline assignment: CDR1 SGHNT and CDR2 YENEEA. The CDR3 here is CASSLLAGDGYNEQFF. Written as DNA, the CDR3 is TGTGCCAGCAGCCTTCTAGCGGGAGACGGATACAATGAGCAGTTCTTC.

The chain is built from TRBV28 and TRBJ1-5; the D gene is possibly TRBD1 (5 bases). Trimming took 7 bases from V and 6 from J, leaving 25 bases between them. The CDR3 has 17 residues. CDR1 and CDR2 from the germline V gene are MDHEN and SYDVKM. The CDR3 bases are TGTGCCAGCACCCCTGGGGCGGGATGGTATGCGCCTCAGCCCCAGCATTTT. Translating gives CASTPGAGWYAPQPQHF.

This clone was seen more than once but under ten times. The chain carries TRBV7-3 and TRBJ1-1, with D possibly TRBD1 on 5 matching bases. The CDR3 covers 17 residues. The V end was cut by 5 bases, the J end by 0 bases, with 19 bases between. The V gene's germline CDR1 is SGHTA and CDR2 FQGTGA. The CDR3 DNA reads as TGTGCCAGCAGCACCCAGCGGGGGACCGAAATGAACACTGAAGCTTTCTTT. It yields the protein CASSTQRGTEMNTEAFF.

The chain is built from TRBV29-1 and TRBJ1-2; 10 bases map to TRBD1. Germline V gene data show CDR1 as SQVTM and CDR2 as ANQGSEA. The V gene end was trimmed by 7 bases and the J gene end by 6 bases; junction bases not matched to a gene: 2. This CDR3 contains 11 residues. The CDR3 is CSGDRGDGYTF. The CDR3 region has the DNA TGCAGCGGGGACAGGGGAGATGGCTACACCTTC. The full variable domain, in which reference TRBV29-1 and TRBJ1-2 provide the parts outside the CDR3, is SAVISQKPSRDICQRGTSLTIQCQVDSQVTMMFWYRQQPGQSLTLIATANQGSEATYESGFVIDKFPISRPNLTFSTLTVSNMSPEDSSIYLCSGDRGDGYTFGSGTRLTVV.

The gene calls are TRBV2 and TRBJ1-2; D remains unclear. The CDR3 totals 13 residues. Trimming removed 0 bases at V and 7 bases at J, with 9 bases between. In germline, CDR1 is SNHLY, CDR2 FYNNEI. CDR3 coding DNA: TGTGCCAGCAGTGAAGCGCTTCAAGGTGGCTACACCTTC. As protein: CASSEALQGGYTF.

The chain joins TRBV5-1 to TRBJ2-7; TRBD1 or TRBD2 may be the D gene (6 bases each). The CDR3 covers 15 residues. Looked up from germline, CDR1 is SGHRS and CDR2 is YFSETQ. V gave up 4 bases and J gave up 6 bases, with 20 bases separating them. CDR3 residues: CASSLGGDIRSEQYF. The CDR3 DNA reads as TGCGCCAGCAGCCTTGGCGGGGACATACGCAGCGAGCAGTACTTC.

Here the CDR3 reads CASSPTRGVDTQYF. CDR3 in DNA: TGTGCCAGCTCACCGACCAGGGGGGTAGATACGCAGTATTTT. The rearrangement uses TRBV18 and TRBJ2-3; maybe TRBD1 (7 bases). CDR1 and CDR2 from the germline V gene are KGHSH and LQKENI. The CDR3 has 14 amino acids. The V and J ends lost 3 bases and 5 bases respectively, with 12 bases between them.

V is TRBV11-2 and J is TRBJ1-6; D possibly corresponds to TRBD1 (5 bases). The ends were cut back, 6 bases at V and 1 base at J, with 13 bases in the middle. Germline V lookup: CDR1 SGHAT, CDR2 FQNNGV. CDR3 length: 16 residues. The CDR3 DNA is TGTGCCAGCAGAACATACAGGATATCCTATAATTCACCCCTCCACTTT. Residues: CASRTYRISYNSPLHF.

The V call is TRBV2, the J call TRBJ2-7; D possibly corresponds to TRBD2 (6 bases). The CDR3 spans 13 residues. Germline V lookup: CDR1 SNHLY, CDR2 FYNNEI. V was clipped by 6 bases and J by 6 bases, with 15 bases between them. As DNA, the CDR3 is TGTGCCAGCAGGATGGGGGGAGTCAGCGAGCAGTACTTC. Translating gives CASRMGGVSEQYF.

The chain carries TRBV19 and TRBJ1-1; D uncertain. V was cut by 6 bases and J by 0 bases, with 8 bases left in between. This CDR3 region has 13 residues. The V gene's germline CDR1 is LNHDA and CDR2 SQIVND (reference sequence). The CDR3 reads CASSLSLNTEAFF. CDR3 coding DNA: TGTGCCAGTAGCTTATCGCTGAACACTGAAGCTTTCTTT.